These 27 T cell receptor beta chains share one sample of origin, sequenced in a study of T cells after yellow fever vaccination. Using its own MiXCR run on the 5' RACE reads, TCRdb lists one record per CDR3 protein. Of about 94,000 distinct CDR3 sequences listed, about 8.2% are singletons. Sequences were derived from CD8+ T cells not binding an NS4B(214-222) dextramer, sorted from PBMCs, sampled roughly 15 days after the first yellow fever vaccination. The receptors originated from a man younger than 30 who received the YFV17D yellow fever vaccine.

The chain combines TRBV12-3 or TRBV12-4 with TRBJ2-1, with D perhaps matching TRBD1 (5 bases). The germline V and J ends were trimmed by 7 bases and 10 bases, with 11 bases remaining between them. The CDR3 contains 11 residues. CDR3 region: CASTQGCEQFF. Written as DNA, the CDR3 is TGTGCCAGCACCCAGGGTTGCGAGCAGTTCTTC.

The J gene is TRBJ2-5, the V gene TRBV11-1, with 12 bases lining up with TRBD2. The CDR3 has 19 amino acids. The junction had 14 bases not matched to a gene; V was cut back by 5 bases and J by 1 base. In germline, CDR1 is SGHAT, CDR2 FQDESV (reference sequence). The DNA of the CDR3 is TGTGCCAGCAGCCCTCGGTTCTCCCTAGCGGGGGGGCCCCAAGAGACCCAGTACTTC. Protein sequence: CASSPRFSLAGGPQETQYF.

This clonotype was seen repeatedly, ten times or more. This chain links TRBV5-5 with TRBJ2-4; D gene unclear. Germline values: CDR1 SGHKS, CDR2 YYEKEE (reference sequence). V lost 1 base, J lost 11 bases, and 19 bases lay in between. The CDR3 is made up of 15 amino acids. DNA of the CDR3: TGTGCCAGCAGCTTGCTCACAGCCGAGCTTATAGTTCAGTACTTC. Encoded protein: CASSLLTAELIVQYF. Variable domain in full (rest from reference TRBV5-5 and TRBJ2-4): DAGVTQSPTHLIKTRGQQVTLRCSPISGHKSVSWYQQVLGQGPQFIFQYYEKEERGRGNFPDRFSARQFPNYSSELNVNALLLGDSALYLCASSLLTAELIVQYFGAGTRLSVL.

In this sample, this clonotype turned up a few times. J is TRBJ2-3 and V is TRBV6-1; TRBD1 might be the D (5 bases). The length of the CDR3 is 17 residues. CDR1 and CDR2 (germline): MNHNS, SASEGT. The germline V and J ends were trimmed by 6 bases and 0 bases, with 19 bases remaining between them. In DNA form, the CDR3 reads TGTGCCAGCAGACCCCTGTTAAGGGGCACTAGCACAGATACGCAGTATTTT. Translation gives CASRPLLRGTSTDTQYF.

This clonotype was detected a few times. The chain carries TRBV20-1 and TRBJ1-1; the D gene is possibly TRBD1 (5 bases). Germline V lookup: CDR1 DFQATT, CDR2 SNEGSKA (reference sequence). The CDR3 spans 12 residues. The V end was cut by 1 base, the J end by 4 bases, with 7 bases between. In DNA, the CDR3 is TGCAGTGCTAGAGCCGGGGGCACTGAAGCTTTCTTT. Encoded protein: CSARAGGTEAFF.

CDR3 protein: CASSLASGAYYEQYF. The CDR3 DNA reads TGTGCCAGCAGCTTAGCATCAGGGGCCTACTACGAGCAGTACTTC. The chain links TRBV7-8 to TRBJ2-7; D perhaps matches TRBD1 (6 bases). CDR1 is SGHVS and CDR2 is FQNEAQ in the germline V gene. This CDR3 region has 15 residues. The V and J ends lost 0 bases and 3 bases respectively, with 12 bases between them.

This clonotype showed up just a few times. V gene TRBV29-1 combines with J gene TRBJ2-7; no clear D. Germline loops: CDR1 SQVTM, CDR2 ANQGSEA. The CDR3 extends over 11 amino acids. Trimming took 6 bases from V and 5 from J, leaving 11 bases between them. The CDR3 loop is CSVYSLNEQYF. In nucleotides, the CDR3 is TGCAGCGTGTACAGTTTGAACGAGCAGTACTTC.

This clonotype has at least ten counts. The chain carries TRBV10-3 and TRBJ2-1; TRBD1 matches at 8 bases. The J segment lost 6 bases and the V segment lost 10 bases, leaving 5 bases of the junction unmatched. The CDR3 contains 12 residues. The V gene's germline CDR1 is ENHRY and CDR2 SYGVKD. CDR3 sequence reads: CATGTGGNEQFF. DNA for the CDR3: TGTGCCACTGGGACAGGAGGCAATGAGCAGTTCTTC.

The chain recombines TRBV9 with TRBJ2-5, with TRBD1 matching over 7 bases. Germline lookup yields CDR1 SGDLS and CDR2 YYNGEE. The CDR3 spans 13 residues. J lost 3 bases, V lost 3 bases, and 2 bases had no gene match. CDR3: CASSADREETQYF. DNA of the CDR3: TGTGCCAGCAGCGCCGACAGGGAAGAGACCCAGTACTTC.

Ten or more counts support this clonotype. The chain carries TRBV5-1 and TRBJ2-2; no reliable D call. Germline CDR1 reads SGHRS; CDR2 reads YFSETQ. CDR3 length: 12 residues. V dropped 4 bases and J dropped 9 bases, with 10 bases sitting between them. CDR3 sequence: CASSQTKRELFF. The DNA of the CDR3 is TGCGCCAGCAGCCAGACGAAGCGGGAGCTGTTTTTT.

The chain employs TRBV11-2 and TRBJ1-1; the D is unclear. Trimming stripped 6 bases from V and 4 bases from J, with 12 bases between. CDR1 is SGHAT and CDR2 is FQNNGV in the germline V gene. The CDR3 has 13 amino acids. This CDR3 reads CASRPRMGTEAFF. Here the CDR3 DNA reads TGTGCCAGCAGACCCAGGATGGGCACTGAAGCTTTCTTT.

V is TRBV27 and J is TRBJ2-3; maybe TRBD1 (6 bases). V was pared by 7 bases and J by 1 base, with 9 bases between. Germline lookup yields CDR1 MNHEY and CDR2 SMNVEV (reference sequence). The length of the CDR3 is 13 residues. The CDR3 sequence: CASKQGGTDTQYF. CDR3 bases: TGTGCCAGCAAACAGGGTGGCACAGATACGCAGTATTTT.

The chain couples TRBV5-4 to TRBJ1-1; tentative D call: TRBD1 (5 bases). CDR3 size: 16 residues. CDR1 SGHNT and CDR2 YYREEE come from the germline V gene (reference sequence). Trimming removed 3 bases at V and 6 bases at J, with 21 bases between. The CDR3 nucleotides read TGTGCCAGCAGCTACGGGGACCGAGACTTACTAGCTGAAGCTTTCTTT. Its protein product is CASSYGDRDLLAEAFF.

This clonotype was seen repeatedly, ten times or more. This chain connects TRBV5-6 to TRBJ1-1; the D gene is possibly TRBD1 (6 bases). V dropped 5 bases and J dropped 1 base, with 9 bases sitting between them. CDR1 and CDR2 from the germline V gene are SGHDT and YYEEEE. CDR3 length: 13 residues. This CDR3 reads CASSFRGNTEAFF. CDR3 DNA: TGTGCCAGCAGTTTCAGGGGGAACACTGAAGCTTTCTTT.

This clonotype was found a few times. The chain carries TRBV19 and TRBJ2-1; TRBD2 aligns across 10 bases. This CDR3 is 14 amino acids long. After removal of 7 bases from V and 6 bases from J, the junction contained 6 bases not matched to a gene. Germline CDR1 and CDR2: LNHDA and SQIVND (reference sequence). CDR3 in DNA: TGTGCCAGTACAGCGGGGGGGCTAGGCAATGAGCAGTTCTTC. The encoded protein is CASTAGGLGNEQFF.

This chain uses TRBV4-3 with TRBJ2-4; D possibly matches TRBD1 or TRBD2 (5 bases each). CDR3 length equals 15 residues. With 0 bases removed from V and 5 bases from J, the gap between germline ends came to 11 bases. Germline V gene data show CDR1 as LGHNA and CDR2 as YSLEER. In DNA form, the CDR3 reads TGCGCCAGCAGCCAAGAAGAGGGGTGGGAAAACATTCAGTACTTC. Its translation: CASSQEEGWENIQYF.

This chain connects TRBV9 to TRBJ2-3; 7 nucleotides line up with TRBD2. This CDR3 is 15 amino acids long. The V gene's germline CDR1 is SGDLS and CDR2 YYNGEE. After removal of 0 bases from V and 2 bases from J, the junction contained 3 bases not matched to a gene. The CDR3 region has the DNA TGTGCCAGCAGCGTAGACGGGGGGTTCACAGATACGCAGTATTTT. Protein: CASSVDGGFTDTQYF.

The chain uses TRBV6-2 or TRBV6-3 and TRBJ2-1; D perhaps matches TRBD2 (6 bases). V gave up 3 bases and J gave up 3 bases, with 12 bases separating them. This CDR3 is 15 amino acids long. Germline lookup yields CDR1 MNHEY and CDR2 SVGEGT. CDR3 nucleotide sequence: TGTGCCAGCAGTTATGGAGGGGAACTCTACAATGAGCAGTTCTTC. This encodes CASSYGGELYNEQFF.

This clonotype was seen a few times. J is TRBJ2-2 and V is TRBV19; D is possibly TRBD2 (6 bases). V was shortened by 4 bases and J by 6 bases, with 18 bases between the two germline ends. The CDR3 is 16 residues long. Germline lookup yields CDR1 LNHDA and CDR2 SQIVND (reference sequence). The CDR3 sequence is CASSREDSSYSGELFF. CDR3 DNA: TGTGCCAGTAGTAGGGAGGACTCCTCTTATTCCGGGGAGCTGTTTTTT.

This chain uses TRBV2 with TRBJ1-1; D is ambiguous. The V and J ends lost 4 bases and 2 bases respectively, with 8 bases between them. Germline lookup yields CDR1 SNHLY and CDR2 FYNNEI. This CDR3 spans 13 amino acids. This chain's CDR3 is CASSGPGNTEAFF. CDR3 sequence (DNA): TGTGCCAGCAGTGGTCCGGGAAACACTGAAGCTTTCTTT.

This clonotype has more than one count but fewer than ten. Relative to the germline gene, one junction end is altered; a read error may explain this. J is TRBJ2-3 and V is TRBV2; TRBD1 agrees at 7 bases. The CDR3 runs 18 residues. CDR1 and CDR2 (germline): SNHLY, FYNNEI. The CDR3 here is CACRQEEVGTASTDTQYF. Written as DNA, the CDR3 is TGTGCCTGCAGACAGGAAGAGGTCGGGACAGCTAGCACAGATACGCAGTATTTT.

This clonotype has ten or more counts. The rearrangement joins TRBV7-9 to TRBJ2-7; possible D gene TRBD1, 6 bases. This CDR3 region has 16 residues. Germline V gene lookup returns CDR1 SEHNR and CDR2 FQNEAQ (reference sequence). V was trimmed by 6 bases and J by 3 bases, leaving 21 bases between them. The CDR3 DNA follows: TGTGCCAGCAGTTCGTACAGGGAAGTATCAAGCTACGAGCAGTACGTC. Amino acids: CASSSYREVSSYEQYV.

This clonotype has more than one count but fewer than ten. V gene TRBV12-3 or TRBV12-4 combines with J gene TRBJ2-1, with D unresolved. The CDR3 extends over 15 amino acids. With 8 bases removed from V and 1 base from J, the gap between germline ends came to 15 bases. CDR3 DNA: TGTGCCAGCGGCTCTCCCCTGGTTTCCTACAATGAGCAGTTCTTC. This gives the protein CASGSPLVSYNEQFF.

V is TRBV4-1 and J is TRBJ1-4, with TRBD1 matching 7 bases. This CDR3 spans 16 amino acids. J was trimmed by 6 bases and V by 4 bases; bases with no gene match: 11. Germline CDR1 and CDR2: MGHRA and YSYEKL. CDR3: CASSPLPGTEDEKLFF. The CDR3 DNA is TGCGCCAGCAGCCCCCTTCCCGGGACAGAGGATGAAAAACTGTTTTTT.

The chain joins TRBV5-1 to TRBJ1-6; D remains unclear. Germline-derived CDR1 and CDR2 are SGHRS and YFSETQ. The CDR3 runs 14 residues. Trimming took off 0 bases at V and 7 bases at J, with 8 bases between the two ends. Here the CDR3 DNA reads TGCGCCAGCAGCTTGGCCTCCTTGAATTCACCCCTCCACTTT. It translates to CASSLASLNSPLHF.

This clonotype was detected only a few times. The CDR3 protein is CASSLEQSSYNEQFF. Written as DNA, the CDR3 is TGTGCCAGCAGCCTCGAGCAGAGCTCCTACAATGAGCAGTTCTTC. This chain joins TRBV27 and TRBJ2-1; D unclear. V dropped 6 bases and J dropped 0 bases, with 12 bases sitting between them. The CDR3 length is 15 residues. The V gene's germline CDR1 is MNHEY and CDR2 SMNVEV (reference sequence).

This chain links TRBV4-1 with TRBJ2-3; possible D gene TRBD2, 6 bases. The germline V gene has CDR1 MGHRA and CDR2 YSYEKL. V was shortened by 1 base and J by 5 bases, with 16 bases between the two germline ends. CDR3 size: 16 residues. The CDR3 sequence is CASSQVMGLIRDTQYF. The CDR3 DNA is TGCGCCAGCAGCCAAGTCATGGGACTCATAAGAGATACGCAGTATTTT.